The entry below describes one T cell receptor (beta chain). As yet, its antigen is unknown. Trimming at V came to 4 bases and at J to 7 bases, leaving 4 bases not matched to a gene. Germline-derived CDR1 and CDR2 are SGHTA and FQGNSA. This CDR3 has 15 amino acids. It was RNA transcripts that yielded the amplified TCR beta CDR3 regions. RT-PCR in the first round (using the HTBI primer set) targeted the TCR CDR3. Using its own MiXCR run on the multiplex PCR reads, TCRdb lists one record per CDR3 protein. In the table there are 35,000 to 45,000 distinct CDR3 sequences, around half of which are singletons. This entry comes from a study of T cells in Graves' hyperthyroidism and ophthalmopathy. Points from the study as a whole: Separating ophthalmopathy from stable hyperthyroidism was achieved by a 13 V-J model.

V and J are TRBV7-2 and TRBJ2-1; TRBD2 aligns across 13 bases. The specimen was blood. The TCR originated in a woman aged 45-65 years with Graves' hyperthyroidism that later progressed to Graves' ophthalmopathy. CDR3 loop: CASSWTSGSGNEQFF. The CDR3 DNA reads as TGTGCCAGCAGCTGGACTAGCGGGAGTGGTAATGAGCAGTTCTTC. Full variable domain (missing parts from reference TRBV7-2 and TRBJ2-1): GAGVSQSPSNKVTEKGKDVELRCDPISGHTALYWYRQSLGQGLEFLIYFQGNSAPDKSGLPSDRFSAERTGGSVSTLTIQRTQQEDSAVYLCASSWTSGSGNEQFFGPGTRLTVL.